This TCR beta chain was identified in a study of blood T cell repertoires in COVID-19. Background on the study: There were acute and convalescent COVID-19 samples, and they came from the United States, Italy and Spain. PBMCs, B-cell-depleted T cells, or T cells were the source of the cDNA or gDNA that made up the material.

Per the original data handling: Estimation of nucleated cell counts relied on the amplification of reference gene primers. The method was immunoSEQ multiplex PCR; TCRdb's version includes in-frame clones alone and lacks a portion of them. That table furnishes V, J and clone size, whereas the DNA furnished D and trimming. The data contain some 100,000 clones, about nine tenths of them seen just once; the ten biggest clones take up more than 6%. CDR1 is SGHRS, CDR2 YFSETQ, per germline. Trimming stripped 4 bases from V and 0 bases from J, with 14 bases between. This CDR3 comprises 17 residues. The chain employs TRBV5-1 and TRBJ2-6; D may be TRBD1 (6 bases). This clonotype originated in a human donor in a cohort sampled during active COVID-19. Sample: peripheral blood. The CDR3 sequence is CASSINIGGSGANVLTF. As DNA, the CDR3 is TGCGCCAGCAGCATCAATATAGGGGGCTCTGGGGCCAACGTCCTGACTTTC. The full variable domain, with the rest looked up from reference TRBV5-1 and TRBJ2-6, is KAGVTQTPRYLIKTRGQQVTLSCSPISGHRSVSWYQQTPGQGLQFLFEYFSETQRNKGNFPGRFSGRQFSNSRSEMNVSTLELGDSALYLCASSINIGGSGANVLTFGAGSRLTVL.